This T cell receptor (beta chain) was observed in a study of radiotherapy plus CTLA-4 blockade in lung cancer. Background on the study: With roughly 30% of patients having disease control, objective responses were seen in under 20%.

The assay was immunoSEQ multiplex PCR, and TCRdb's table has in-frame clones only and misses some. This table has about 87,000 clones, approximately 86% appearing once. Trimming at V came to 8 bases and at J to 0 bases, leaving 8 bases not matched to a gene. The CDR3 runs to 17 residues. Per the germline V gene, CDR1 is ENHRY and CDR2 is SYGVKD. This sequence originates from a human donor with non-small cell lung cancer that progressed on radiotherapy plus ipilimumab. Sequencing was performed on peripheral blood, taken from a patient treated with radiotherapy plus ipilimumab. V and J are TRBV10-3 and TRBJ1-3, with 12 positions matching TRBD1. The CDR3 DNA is TGTGCCATCTGGGACAGGGGGCCCGGATTCTCTGGAAACACCATATATTTT. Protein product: CAIWDRGPGFSGNTIYF.